The 12 T cell receptor beta chains in this list originate from one sample, sequenced in a study of shared clonotypes between healthy human individuals. Clones were sequenced by immunoSEQ multiplex PCR, and TCRdb holds only the in-frame ones, with some missing. The data hold 1.5 million to 2.5 million clones, with just under 95% observed a single time. Cells designated naive CD8 were CD45RO-negative and were positively selected for CCR7, with terminally differentiated effector memory CD45RA+ cells excluded. The specimen sequenced was naive CD8+ T cells sorted from blood. The receptors stem from a man aged 18 to 29 in good health.

In DNA, the CDR3 is TGCGCCAGCAGCCAAGTCTACCTGGGCACAGATACGCAGTATTTT. Encoded protein: CASSQVYLGTDTQYF. V is TRBV4-1 and J is TRBJ2-3; D is unclear. The V gene lost 1 base and the J gene lost 1 base, with 9 bases spanning the gap. The CDR3 loop spans 15 amino acids. CDR1 is MGHRA, CDR2 YSYEKL, per germline.

For this clone: This sample includes further DNA sequences coding for the same CDR3. The genes are TRBV4-3 and TRBJ1-1, with a possible D match to TRBD1 (6 bases). The CDR3 sequence is 15 residues long. The germline gives CDR1 LGHNA, CDR2 YSLEER. V gave up 1 base and J gave up 0 bases, with 9 bases separating them. In DNA form, the CDR3 reads TGCGCCAGCAGCCAAGCACAGGGAATGAACACTGAAGCTTTCTTT. Residues: CASSQAQGMNTEAFF.

The chain recombines TRBV4-1 with TRBJ1-4, with 7 positions matching TRBD1. This CDR3 spans 15 amino acids. Germline CDR1 reads MGHRA; CDR2 reads YSYEKL. V was pared by 0 bases and J by 5 bases, with 3 bases of the junction left unmatched. CDR3 DNA sequence: TGCGCCAGCAGCCAAGATAGCAGGGGGAATGAAAAACTGTTTTTT. This encodes CASSQDSRGNEKLFF.

The rearrangement uses TRBV13 and TRBJ2-3, with 9 bases matching TRBD2. The CDR3 extends over 17 amino acids. Germline values: CDR1 PRHDT, CDR2 FYEKMQ (reference sequence). The V and J ends lost 5 bases and 3 bases, in that order; junction bases with no gene match: 12. CDR3 coding DNA: TGTGCCAGCAGCACCTGGGGGGGTAGCGGGAGTACAGATACGCAGTATTTT. Residues: CASSTWGGSGSTDTQYF.

J is TRBJ2-1 and V is TRBV4-1, with 13 positions matching TRBD2. V dropped 0 bases and J dropped 7; count of bases not matched to a gene: 9. This CDR3 region has 18 residues. The germline CDR1 and CDR2 sequences are MGHRA and YSYEKL. The CDR3 DNA reads TGCGCCAGCAGCCAAGAAGCCTACGGGACTAGCGGGGATAATGAGCAGTTCTTC. Its translation is CASSQEAYGTSGDNEQFF.

The rearrangement joins TRBV27 to TRBJ2-5, with D maybe TRBD2 (5 bases). CDR3 length: 14 residues. Trimming left V 3 bases short and J 5 bases short, with 13 bases between. Germline assignment: CDR1 MNHEY and CDR2 SMNVEV (reference sequence). The CDR3 here is CASSLMAPGETQYF. CDR3 in DNA: TGTGCCAGCAGTTTGATGGCCCCGGGGGAGACCCAGTACTTC.

The chain employs TRBV11-1 and TRBJ2-7, with D possibly matching TRBD1 (6 bases). Trimming left V 5 bases short and J 4 bases short, with 18 bases between. Germline V lookup: CDR1 SGHAT, CDR2 FQDESV (reference sequence). The CDR3 length is 15 residues. CDR3: CASSPRQVYLYEQYF. In DNA form, the CDR3 reads TGTGCCAGCAGCCCCCGACAGGTCTATCTATACGAGCAGTACTTC.

This clone was found once. The gene calls are TRBV7-6 and TRBJ2-1; D is tentatively TRBD1 or TRBD2 (6 bases each). Germline-derived CDR1 and CDR2 are SGHVS and FNYEAQ. V was pared by 1 base and J by 6 bases, with 19 bases between. There are 17 residues in the CDR3. CDR3 in amino acids: CASSLEGGVSPANEQFF. The CDR3 DNA follows: TGTGCCAGCAGCTTAGAGGGGGGAGTTTCCCCGGCCAATGAGCAGTTCTTC.

The chain recombines TRBV28 with TRBJ2-7; 8 bases are a match to TRBD2. The ends lost 2 bases at V and 3 bases at J; junction bases unmatched: 15. CDR1 and CDR2 (germline): MDHEN, SYDVKM. This CDR3 is built from 18 residues. The CDR3, as DNA: TGTGCCAGCAGTTTACCCCCGCGGGGACTAGTCAAGAGCTACGAGCAGTACTTC. It specifies CASSLPPRGLVKSYEQYF.

For this clone: The germline gene is not matched at one end of the junction; a read error may be the cause. This chain joins TRBV6-5 and TRBJ1-2; no reliable D call. CDR3 length equals 15 residues. Germline CDR1 is MNHEY and CDR2 is SVGAGI. CDR3 amino acids: CASSYSGETRATQLF. CDR3 bases: TGTGCCAGCAGTTACTCTGGGGAAACCCGAGCCACTCAACTCTTC.

This clone was seen just once. V usage is TRBV27 and J usage is TRBJ2-7; 9 bases align to TRBD1. Germline trimming cut 0 bases from V and 3 bases from J; bases unmatched to any gene: 6. The CDR3 covers 16 residues. Germline V CDR1 and CDR2: MNHEY, SMNVEV (reference sequence). CDR3 loop: CASSLSGGTGYYEQYF. The DNA for the CDR3 is TGTGCCAGCAGTTTATCGGGTGGGACAGGGTACTACGAGCAGTACTTC.

This clone was seen a few times. The V and J genes are TRBV25-1 and TRBJ1-6, with D perhaps matching TRBD1 (6 bases). The V gene lost 6 bases and the J gene lost 7 bases, with 10 bases spanning the gap. The V gene's germline CDR1 is MGHDK and CDR2 SYGVNS. The CDR3 has 13 residues. CDR3 coding DNA: TGTGCCAGCAGAGCGGGGGGCAATTCACCCCTCCACTTT. Protein sequence: CASRAGGNSPLHF.